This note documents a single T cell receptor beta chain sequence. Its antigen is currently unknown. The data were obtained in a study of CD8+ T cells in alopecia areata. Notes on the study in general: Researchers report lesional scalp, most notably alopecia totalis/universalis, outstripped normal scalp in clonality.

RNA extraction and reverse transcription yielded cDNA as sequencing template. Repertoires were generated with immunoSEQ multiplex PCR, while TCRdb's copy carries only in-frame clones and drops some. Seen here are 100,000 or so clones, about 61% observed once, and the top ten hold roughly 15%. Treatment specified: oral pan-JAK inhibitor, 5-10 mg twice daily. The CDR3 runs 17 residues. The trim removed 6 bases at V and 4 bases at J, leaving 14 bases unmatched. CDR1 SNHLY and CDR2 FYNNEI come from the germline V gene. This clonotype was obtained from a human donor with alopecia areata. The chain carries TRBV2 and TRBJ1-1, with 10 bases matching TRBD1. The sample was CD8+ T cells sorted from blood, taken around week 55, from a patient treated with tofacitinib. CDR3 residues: CASRGARDRGLGTEAFF. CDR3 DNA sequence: TGTGCCAGCAGAGGGGCCAGGGACAGGGGTTTGGGCACTGAAGCTTTCTTT.